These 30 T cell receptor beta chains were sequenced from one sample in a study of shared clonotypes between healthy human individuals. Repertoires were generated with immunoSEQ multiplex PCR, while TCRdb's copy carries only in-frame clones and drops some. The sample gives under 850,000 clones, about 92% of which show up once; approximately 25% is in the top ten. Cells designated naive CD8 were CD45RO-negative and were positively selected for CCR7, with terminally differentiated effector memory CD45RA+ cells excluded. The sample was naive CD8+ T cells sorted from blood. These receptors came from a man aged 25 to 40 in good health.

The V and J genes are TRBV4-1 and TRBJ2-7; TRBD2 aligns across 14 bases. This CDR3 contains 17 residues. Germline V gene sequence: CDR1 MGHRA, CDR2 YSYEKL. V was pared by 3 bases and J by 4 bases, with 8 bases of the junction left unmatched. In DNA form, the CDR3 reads TGCGCCAGCAGCCAGATAGGGACTAGCGGGAGTGCTTACGAGCAGTACTTC. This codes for CASSQIGTSGSAYEQYF.

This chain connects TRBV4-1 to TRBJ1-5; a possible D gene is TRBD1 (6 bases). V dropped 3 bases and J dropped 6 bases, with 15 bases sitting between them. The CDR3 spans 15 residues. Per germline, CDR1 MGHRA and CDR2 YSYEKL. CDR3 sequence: CASSHDSGDGQPQHF. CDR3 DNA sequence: TGCGCCAGCAGCCATGACTCAGGGGATGGTCAGCCCCAGCATTTT.

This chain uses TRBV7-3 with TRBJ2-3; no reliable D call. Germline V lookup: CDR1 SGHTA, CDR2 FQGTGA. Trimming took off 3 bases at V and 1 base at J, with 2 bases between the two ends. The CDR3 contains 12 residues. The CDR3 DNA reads TGTGCCAGCAGCTTCGGCACAGATACGCAGTATTTT. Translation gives CASSFGTDTQYF. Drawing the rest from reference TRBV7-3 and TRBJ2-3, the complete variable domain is GAGVSQTPSNKVTEKGKYVELRCDPISGHTALYWYRQSLGQGPEFLIYFQGTGAADDSGLPNDRFFAVRPEGSVSTLKIQRTERGDSAVYLCASSFGTDTQYFGPGTRLTVL.

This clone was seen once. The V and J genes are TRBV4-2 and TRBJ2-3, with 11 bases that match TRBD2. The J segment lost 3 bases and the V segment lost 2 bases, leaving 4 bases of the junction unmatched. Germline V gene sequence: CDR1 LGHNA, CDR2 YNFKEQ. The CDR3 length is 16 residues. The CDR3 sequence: CASSQQTSGSTDTQYF. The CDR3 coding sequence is TGTGCCAGCAGCCAACAAACTAGCGGGAGTACAGATACGCAGTATTTT.

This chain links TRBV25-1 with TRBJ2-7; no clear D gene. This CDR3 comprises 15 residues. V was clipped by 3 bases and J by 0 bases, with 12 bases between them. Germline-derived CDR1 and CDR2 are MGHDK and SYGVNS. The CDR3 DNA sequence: TGTGCCAGCAGTGAGGGCCGAGGATACTCCTACGAGCAGTACTTC. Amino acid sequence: CASSEGRGYSYEQYF.

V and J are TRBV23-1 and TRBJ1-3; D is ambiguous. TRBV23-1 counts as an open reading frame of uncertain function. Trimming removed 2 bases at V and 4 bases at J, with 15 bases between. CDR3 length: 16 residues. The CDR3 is CASSQPKLSSGNTIYF. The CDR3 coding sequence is TGCGCCAGCAGTCAACCCAAACTTTCGTCAGGAAACACCATATATTTT.

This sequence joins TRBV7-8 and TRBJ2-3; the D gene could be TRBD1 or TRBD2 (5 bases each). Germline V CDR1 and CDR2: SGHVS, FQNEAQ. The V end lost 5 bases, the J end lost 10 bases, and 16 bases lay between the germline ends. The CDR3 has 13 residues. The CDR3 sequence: CASSERPMGAQYF. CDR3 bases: TGTGCCAGCAGCGAGAGACCAATGGGGGCGCAGTATTTT.

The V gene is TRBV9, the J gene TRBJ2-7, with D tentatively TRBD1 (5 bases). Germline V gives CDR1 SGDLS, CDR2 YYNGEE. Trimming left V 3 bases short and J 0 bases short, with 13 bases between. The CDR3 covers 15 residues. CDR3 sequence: CASSADTTYSYEQYF. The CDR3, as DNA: TGTGCCAGCAGCGCGGACACCACGTACTCCTACGAGCAGTACTTC.

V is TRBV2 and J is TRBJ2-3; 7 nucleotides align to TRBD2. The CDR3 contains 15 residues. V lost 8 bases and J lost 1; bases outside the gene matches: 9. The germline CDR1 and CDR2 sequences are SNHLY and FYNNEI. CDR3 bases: TGTGCCAGCCATGGGACGGGGGGTGGCACAGATACGCAGTATTTT. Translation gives CASHGTGGGTDTQYF. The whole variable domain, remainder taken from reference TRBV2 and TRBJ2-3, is EPEVTQTPSHQVTQMGQEVILRCVPISNHLYFYWYRQILGQKVEFLVSFYNNEISEKSEIFDDQFSVERPDGSNFTLKIRSTKLEDSAMYFCASHGTGGGTDTQYFGPGTRLTVL.

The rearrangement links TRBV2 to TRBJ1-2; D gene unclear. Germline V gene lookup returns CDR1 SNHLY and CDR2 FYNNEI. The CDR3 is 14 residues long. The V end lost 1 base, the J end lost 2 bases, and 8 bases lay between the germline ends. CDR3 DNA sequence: TGTGCCAGCAGTGAAGTGGCACCCAACTATGGCTACACCTTC. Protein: CASSEVAPNYGYTF.

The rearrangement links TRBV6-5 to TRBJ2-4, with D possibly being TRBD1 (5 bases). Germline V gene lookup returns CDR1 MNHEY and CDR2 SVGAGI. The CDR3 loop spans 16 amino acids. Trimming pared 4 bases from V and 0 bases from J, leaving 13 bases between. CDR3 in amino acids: CASSSPGMLAKNIQYF. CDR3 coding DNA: TGTGCCAGCAGTTCCCCAGGGATGCTAGCCAAAAACATTCAGTACTTC.

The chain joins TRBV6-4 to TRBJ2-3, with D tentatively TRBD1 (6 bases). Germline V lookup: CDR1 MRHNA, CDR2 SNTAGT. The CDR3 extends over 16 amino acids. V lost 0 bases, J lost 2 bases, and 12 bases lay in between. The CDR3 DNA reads TGTGCCAGCAGTGACTCTGTGGACAGCTACACAGATACGCAGTATTTT. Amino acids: CASSDSVDSYTDTQYF.

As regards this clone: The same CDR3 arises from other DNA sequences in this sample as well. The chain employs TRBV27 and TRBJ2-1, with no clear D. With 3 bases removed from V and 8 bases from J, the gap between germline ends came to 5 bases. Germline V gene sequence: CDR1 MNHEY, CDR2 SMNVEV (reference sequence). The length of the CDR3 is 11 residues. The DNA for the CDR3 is TGTGCCAGCAGTTTTGGCGATGAGCAGTTCTTC. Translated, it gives CASSFGDEQFF.

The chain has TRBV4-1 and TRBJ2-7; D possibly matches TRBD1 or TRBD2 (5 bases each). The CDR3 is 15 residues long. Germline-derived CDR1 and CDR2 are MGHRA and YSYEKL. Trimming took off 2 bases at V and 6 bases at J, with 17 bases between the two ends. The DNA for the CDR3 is TGCGCCAGCAGCCAAAAGACCGGGACCATTAGCGAGCAGTACTTC. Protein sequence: CASSQKTGTISEQYF.

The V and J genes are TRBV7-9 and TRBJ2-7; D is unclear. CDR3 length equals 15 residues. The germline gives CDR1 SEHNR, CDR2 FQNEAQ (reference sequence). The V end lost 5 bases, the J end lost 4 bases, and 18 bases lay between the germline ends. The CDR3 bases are TGTGCCAGCAGCCCTGAGGCCCAGACCCCTTACGAGCAGTACTTC. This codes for CASSPEAQTPYEQYF. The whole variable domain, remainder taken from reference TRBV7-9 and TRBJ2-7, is DTGVSQNPRHKITKRGQNVTFRCDPISEHNRLYWYRQTLGQGPEFLTYFQNEAQLEKSRLLSDRFSAERPKGSFSTLEIQRTEQGDSAMYLCASSPEAQTPYEQYFGPGTRLTVT.

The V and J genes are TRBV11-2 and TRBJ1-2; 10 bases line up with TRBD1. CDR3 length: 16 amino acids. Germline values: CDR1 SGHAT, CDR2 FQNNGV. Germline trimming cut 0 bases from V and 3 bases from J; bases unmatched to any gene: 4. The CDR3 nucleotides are TGTGCCAGCAGCTTAGAGGTGACAGGGGGCTACTATGGCTACACCTTC. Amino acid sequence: CASSLEVTGGYYGYTF.

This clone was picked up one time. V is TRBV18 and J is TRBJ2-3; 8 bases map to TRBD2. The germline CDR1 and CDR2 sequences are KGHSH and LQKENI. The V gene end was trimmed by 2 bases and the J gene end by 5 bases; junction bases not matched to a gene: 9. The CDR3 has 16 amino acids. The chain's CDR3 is CASSPSTGTRLDTQYF. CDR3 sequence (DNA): TGTGCCAGCTCACCATCGACCGGGACTAGATTAGATACGCAGTATTTT. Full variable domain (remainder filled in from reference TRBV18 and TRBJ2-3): NAGVMQNPRHLVRRRGQEARLRCSPMKGHSHVYWYRQLPEEGLKFMVYLQKENIIDESGMPKERFSAEFPKEGPSILRIQQVVRGDSAAYFCASSPSTGTRLDTQYFGPGTRLTVL.

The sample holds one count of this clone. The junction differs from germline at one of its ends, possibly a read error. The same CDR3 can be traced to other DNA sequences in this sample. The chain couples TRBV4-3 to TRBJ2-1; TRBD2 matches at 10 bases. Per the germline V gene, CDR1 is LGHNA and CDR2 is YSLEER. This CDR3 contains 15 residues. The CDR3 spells CASSQGLAAYNEQFF. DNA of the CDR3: TGCGCCAGCAGTCAAGGACTAGCGGCCTACAATGAGCAGTTCTTC.

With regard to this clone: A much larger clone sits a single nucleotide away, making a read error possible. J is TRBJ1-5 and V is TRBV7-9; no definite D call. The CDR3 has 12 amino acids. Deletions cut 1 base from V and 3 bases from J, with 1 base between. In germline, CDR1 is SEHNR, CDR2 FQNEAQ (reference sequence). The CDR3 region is CASSLVNQPQHF. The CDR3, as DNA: TGTGCCAGCAGCTTAGTCAATCAGCCCCAGCATTTT.

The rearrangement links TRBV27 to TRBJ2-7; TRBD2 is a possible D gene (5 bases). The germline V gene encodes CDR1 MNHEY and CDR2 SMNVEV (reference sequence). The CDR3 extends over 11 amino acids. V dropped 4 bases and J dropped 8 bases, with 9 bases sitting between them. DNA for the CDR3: TGTGCCAGCAGTTCGTCCGGGAAGCAGTACTTC. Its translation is CASSSSGKQYF.

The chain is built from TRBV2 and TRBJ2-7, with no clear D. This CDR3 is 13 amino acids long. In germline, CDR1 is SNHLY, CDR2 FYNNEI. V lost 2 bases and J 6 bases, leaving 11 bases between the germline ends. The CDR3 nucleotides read TGTGCCAGCAGTGAAATGGGAATCGGCGAGCAGTACTTC. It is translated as CASSEMGIGEQYF.

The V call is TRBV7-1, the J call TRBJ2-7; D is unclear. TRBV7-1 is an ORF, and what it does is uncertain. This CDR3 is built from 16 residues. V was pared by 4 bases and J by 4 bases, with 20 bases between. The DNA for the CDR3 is TGTGCCAGCAGCTTAGTAGGCAGCCGGAGTCAGTACGAGCAGTACTTC. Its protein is CASSLVGSRSQYEQYF.

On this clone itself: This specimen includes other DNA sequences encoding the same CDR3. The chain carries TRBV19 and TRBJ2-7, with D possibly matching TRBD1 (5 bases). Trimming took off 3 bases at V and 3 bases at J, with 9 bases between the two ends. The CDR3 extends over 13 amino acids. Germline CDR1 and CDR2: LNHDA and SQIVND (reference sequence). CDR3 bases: TGTGCCAGTAGTATGGGCCAGGGCTACGAGCAGTACTTC. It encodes CASSMGQGYEQYF.

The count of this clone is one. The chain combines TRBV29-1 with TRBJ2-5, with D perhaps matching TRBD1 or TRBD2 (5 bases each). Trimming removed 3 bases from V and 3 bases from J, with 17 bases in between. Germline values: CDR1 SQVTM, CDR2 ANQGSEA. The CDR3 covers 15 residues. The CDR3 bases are TGCAGCGTTGATCTATGGGACCCCAAAGAAGAGACCCAGTACTTC. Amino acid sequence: CSVDLWDPKEETQYF.

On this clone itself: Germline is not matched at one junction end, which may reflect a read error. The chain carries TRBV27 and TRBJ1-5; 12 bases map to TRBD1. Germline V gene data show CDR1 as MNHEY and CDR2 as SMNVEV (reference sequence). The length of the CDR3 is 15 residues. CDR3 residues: CASSTGTGGKQPQHF. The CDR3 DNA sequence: TGTGCCAGCAGTACAGGGACAGGGGGCAAGCAGCCCCAGCATTTT.

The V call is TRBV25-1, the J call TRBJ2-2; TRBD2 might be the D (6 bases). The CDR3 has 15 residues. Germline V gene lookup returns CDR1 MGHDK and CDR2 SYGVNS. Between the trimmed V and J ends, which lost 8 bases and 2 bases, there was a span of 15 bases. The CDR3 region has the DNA TGTGCCAGCGCCGGAGGAGGGGCCAACACCGGGGAGCTGTTTTTT. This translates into CASAGGGANTGELFF.

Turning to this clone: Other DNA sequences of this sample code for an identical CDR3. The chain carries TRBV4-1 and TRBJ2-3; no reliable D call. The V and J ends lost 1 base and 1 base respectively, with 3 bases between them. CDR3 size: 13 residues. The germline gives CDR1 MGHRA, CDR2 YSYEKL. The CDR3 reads CASSQVRTDTQYF. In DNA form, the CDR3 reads TGCGCCAGCAGCCAAGTACGCACAGATACGCAGTATTTT.

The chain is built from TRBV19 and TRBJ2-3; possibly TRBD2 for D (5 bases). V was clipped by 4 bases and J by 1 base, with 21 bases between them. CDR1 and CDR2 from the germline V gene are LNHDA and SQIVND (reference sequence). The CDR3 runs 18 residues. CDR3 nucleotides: TGTGCCAGTAGTACAAGATGGAGACAAGCGGCTCGCACAGATACGCAGTATTTT. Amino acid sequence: CASSTRWRQAARTDTQYF. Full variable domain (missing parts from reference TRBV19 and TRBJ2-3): DGGITQSPKYLFRKEGQNVTLSCEQNLNHDAMYWYRQDPGQGLRLIYYSQIVNDFQKGDIAEGYSVSREKKESFPLTVTSAQKNPTAFYLCASSTRWRQAARTDTQYFGPGTRLTVL.

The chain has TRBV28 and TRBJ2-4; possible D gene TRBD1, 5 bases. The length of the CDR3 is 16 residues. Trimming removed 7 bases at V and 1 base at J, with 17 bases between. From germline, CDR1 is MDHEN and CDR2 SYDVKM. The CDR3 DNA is TGTGCCAGCAAAAGGTGGGGCAGCGTGGCCAAAAACATTCAGTACTTC. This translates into CASKRWGSVAKNIQYF.

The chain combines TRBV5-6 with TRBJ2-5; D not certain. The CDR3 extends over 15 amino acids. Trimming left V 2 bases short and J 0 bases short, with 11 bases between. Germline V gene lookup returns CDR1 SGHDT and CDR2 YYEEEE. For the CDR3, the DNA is TGTGCCAGCAGCTTAAGTGCCAGCGACCAAGAGACCCAGTACTTC. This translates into CASSLSASDQETQYF.